This TCR beta chain comes out of a study of T-cell memory formation after mild COVID-19. cDNA libraries for TCR alpha and TCR beta, carrying sample barcodes and UMIs, came from 5'RACE with constant-segment primers. TCRdb called the 5' RACE reads again in MiXCR, with one record for every CDR3 protein. The table lists some 120,000 distinct CDR3 sequences, around a sixth of them singletons. This clonotype was picked up a small number of times. Germline CDR1 reads SEHNR; CDR2 reads FQNEAQ (reference sequence). V shed 2 bases and J shed 1 base, with 16 bases lying between them. The CDR3 totals 17 residues.

This TCR was sampled from an adult woman who had mild COVID-19 (a few samples of this study predate the infection). Cell type and time point are not known. Sequenced: PBMCs or a T cell subset sorted from them (not recorded which). V gene TRBV7-9 combines with J gene TRBJ2-3; D gene unclear. This CDR3 reads CASSLSAMVAGTDTQYF. The CDR3 DNA is TGTGCCAGCAGCTTATCGGCTATGGTGGCTGGCACAGATACGCAGTATTTT.